This entry features one T cell receptor beta chain sequence. Its target antigen remains unknown. No base quality information exists; no much larger clone differs at one position. The sample belongs to a study of cytomegalovirus exposure and HLA in healthy donors (dated by TCRdb to about 2017). About the investigation overall: In an earlier analysis of under 750 of the donors, 276 Gb of sequence data and 90 million to 130 million unique TCR beta sequences from about 179 million T cells were reported. Among about 410 genotyped donors of the cohort, an average of around 240,000 unique TCR beta nucleotide sequences was sequenced per donor, of which about 18% were non-productive. All discovery cohort repertoires had been generated using a single sequencing platform. Among the approximately 430 genotyped donors, about 83% belonged to the genetic ancestry cluster associated with self-reported Caucasian donors. Genome-wide SNP genotypes for about 55% of the roughly 670 donors were used in a later genetic analysis, which treated that subset as a discovery cohort. The study was designed to test whether signatures of past pathogen exposure could be identified by cataloging public T cell receptors. Approximately 300 gigabases of sequencing data and tens of millions of unique TCR sequences made up an early release that covered nearly 650 HLA-typed donors. In addition to the first cohort of 650 to 750 subjects, a separate validation cohort of approximately 130 different subjects was used. Donor age, sex, ethnicity and CMV serostatus were compiled alongside the repertoire data. The T cell repertoires of 700 or so subjects were profiled by immunosequencing and related to cytomegalovirus serostatus. Both class I and class II loci were covered by HLA typing, at four-digit resolution. A later analysis re-examined previously published TCR beta repertoires from just over 650 donors and added high-resolution HLA genotyping to investigate patterns of TCR occurrence. Rather than drawing on any new phenotypic data, the later analysis identified candidate immune exposures from TCR beta sequences and the way those sequences occurred across donors. Four or five DR-DQ haplotypes were treated as single units for association and clustering because of strong linkage in the cohort. Typing coverage differed by locus: A, B, C, DRB1 and DQB1 were typed in roughly 620-640 donors, DQA1 in 500 to 550, DPA1 in some 570, and DPB1 in 472. To predict cytomegalovirus infection status, the study brought together high-throughput TCR immunosequencing, statistical association of individual TCRs with disease status, and machine learning. An earlier analysis of 587 of the donors applied high-throughput TCR beta sequencing to assess whether each TCR beta V gene segment acted as functional or pseudogenic. Broader findings and caveats from the paper: A total of roughly 160 TCR beta chains were listed by the study as associated with cytomegalovirus. The authors suggested that the approach could potentially be generalized to other disease states and immunological phenotypes. Correlated functional status among segregating V segments might be attributable to linkage disequilibrium, but an unknown experimental factor could not be ruled out. In both the original and validation cohorts, the classifier was reported to diagnose cytomegalovirus status with high specificity and sensitivity. In a later analysis, the rate of TCR association differed among HLA loci, with DRB1 alleles having the most associated TCRs and HLA-C alleles having the fewest. In a later analysis, several top co-occurrence clusters were reported to appear linked to parvovirus B19, influenza, CMV and Epstein-Barr virus. A group of highly shared sequence variants was considered likely to be a technical artifact of the sequencing pipeline. An association between a missense DCLRE1C variant and V-gene and J-gene trimming of TCR beta chains was found in a later genetic analysis and replicated in an independent cohort. Roughly 17 rarely observed V segments, including chromosome 9 orphons, were excluded from the earlier analysis of about 500 of the donors because counts were too low. An earlier analysis of approximately 570 of the donors showed that most TCR beta V segments appeared in productive rearrangements either about 87% or about 30% of the time, which broadly matched IMGT annotations. Across donors, most TCR sequences were observed very rarely, whereas some public TCRs were present in many individuals. CMV serostatus was the only immune exposure information available for the cohort. Compared with equally common non-associated chains, HLA-associated TCR beta chains in a later analysis were more clonally expanded and had lower generation probabilities. A further reported finding was that TCR beta sequences accurately predicted the HLA-A and HLA-B alleles for most subjects in the first cohort. The presence/absence analyses assumed that sequencing depth was roughly uniform across donors, and that assumption may not be true. A later genetic analysis reported fewer N-insertions in productive TCRs among donors in an Asian-associated ancestry cluster than the 666-donor mean. Three of the identified cytomegalovirus-associated TCR beta chains were confirmed in vitro to be specific for cytomegalovirus antigens. Because HLA typing was unavailable for some donors at each locus, only the typed subset was used in association tests. A later analysis associated 16,951 TCR beta sequences with specific HLA alleles at a false discovery rate of 0.05. Strong co-occurrence of HLA alleles, especially DR and DQ, made assigning TCR associations to individual alleles difficult. In this cohort, only TCR beta chains were sequenced, and detectable features were limited by the absence of alpha or paired-chain data. A later analysis found that most CMV-associated TCR beta chains appeared HLA-restricted, with HLA associations seemingly driven largely by CMV exposure.

Libraries came from the immunoSEQ multiplex PCR assay. For the multiplex PCR, a mixture combining 60 forward primers for TCR Vbeta segments and 13 reverse primers for TCR Jbeta segments was used. The CDR3 region of rearranged TCR beta genes was amplified from genomic DNA with a multiplex PCR assay. Amplified TCR beta libraries were sequenced as 87-base-pair reads on the Illumina HiSeq System. The paper's processing steps were these. A later analysis tallied 75 million to 95 million unique TCR beta chains across the 666 repertoires, and 10 million to 11 million of those chains were shared by two or more donors. Raw reads were error-corrected and collapsed into unique sequences by a nearest-neighbor algorithm in which closely related sequences were merged to remove PCR and sequencing errors. Alignment of CDR3 sequences to IMGT reference sequences was used to assign V, D and J gene segments. For a sequence to be retained, at least a six-nucleotide match to both a V gene segment and a J gene segment was required. A rearrangement was called productive if the CDR3 had no stop codons and remained in frame with V and J, and every other rearrangement was called non-productive. Following IMGT convention, CDR3 was defined as the stretch from the second conserved V-encoded cysteine to the conserved J-encoded phenylalanine. In an earlier analysis of roughly 610 of the donors, sequences lacking an unambiguous match to a single V gene segment were excluded. An earlier analysis of 550 to 650 of the donors classified V segments as functional when productive rearrangements were above 56.7% and as segregating when the standard deviation between donors was above 5%. A statistical classification framework was developed to diagnose cytomegalovirus status using the catalog of TCR beta chain sequences. V and J gene assignment, in a later analysis, came from comparing TCR nucleotide sequences with IMGT/GENE-DB human TR gene sequences. Using the TCRdist pipeline, a later analysis assigned CDR3 sequences along with most-parsimonious VDJ recombination scenarios. A later analysis defined each TCR beta chain by its CDR3 amino acid sequence plus V-gene family, and excluded reads lacking a unique V-gene family. As a way to deal with suspected cross-contamination and a sequencing artifact, a later analysis dropped roughly 620 nucleotide sequences that were highly shared and had low generation probability. In a later analysis, a clonal expansion index was calculated for each public chain from normalized within-repertoire ranks of inferred template counts. A later analysis computed generation probabilities with a VDJ recombination model fitted to out-of-frame rearrangements, and checked the results against IGoR. In a later analysis, hypergeometric tests were used to score TCR-TCR, TCR-HLA and TCR-CMV co-occurrence, with a repertoire-size bias correction applied to TCR pairs. False discovery rates were estimated in a later analysis by permuting HLA or CMV assignments 20 times. In a later analysis, co-occurring TCRs were grouped using DBSCAN, with TCRdist sequence similarity added in when clustering inside HLA-allele-positive subsets. Repertoires with fewer than 30,000 or more than 120,000 public chains were left out of co-occurrence clustering, as were a handful of repertoires with anomalous nucleotide sharing. In TCRdb, the immuneACCESS table is reduced to in-frame sequences with V and J assigned. These tables do not hold every clone; where another copy was compared, an unresolved V gene accounts for under half, and the others remain unexplained. That table supplies the V and J calls and clone size; D and trimming were determined from the DNA. For this sample the table gives roughly 110,000 clones, of which around three quarters were detected only once. In total, the top ten clones hold under 3.5% of the sample.

In total, 630 or so healthy bone marrow donors made up the cohort. Cohort members were all nominally healthy when sampled, although unrecorded immune exposures were likely present. The donor was CMV seronegative and belonged to the group of over 300 seronegative cohort members. A peripheral blood sample was provided by each donor, and peripheral blood mononuclear cells were used for TCR beta sequencing. Genomic DNA was extracted from the blood cell samples with the Qiagen DNeasy Blood Extraction Kit. What was sequenced was PBMCs. The receptor was derived from a female donor in good health and CMV-seronegative.

Here the CDR3 is given as CATRGDSYNEQFF. At the DNA level, the sequence is TGTGCCACCAGAGGGGACAGCTACAATGAGCAGTTCTTC. This chain joins TRBV11-1 to TRBJ2-1, with 7 bases in between that match TRBD1. Here V drops 10 bases and J drops 3 bases, and the junction holds 6 bases not matched to any gene. Counted from cysteine to phenylalanine, this CDR3 has 13 amino acids. Left in the record is the CDR3 DNA by itself, 39 bases read in frame from the first base. CDR1 and CDR2 (SGHAT, FQDESV) derive from the germline V gene (reference sequence).